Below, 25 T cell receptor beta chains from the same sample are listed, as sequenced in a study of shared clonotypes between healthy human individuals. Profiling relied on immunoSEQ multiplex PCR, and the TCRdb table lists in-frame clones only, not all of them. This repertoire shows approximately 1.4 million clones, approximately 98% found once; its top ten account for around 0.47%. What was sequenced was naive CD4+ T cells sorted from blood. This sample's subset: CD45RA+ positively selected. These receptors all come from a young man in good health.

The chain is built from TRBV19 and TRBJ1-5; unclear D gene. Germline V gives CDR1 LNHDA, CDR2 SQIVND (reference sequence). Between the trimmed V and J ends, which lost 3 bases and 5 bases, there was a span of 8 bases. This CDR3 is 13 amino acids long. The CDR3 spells CASSMTRDQPQHF. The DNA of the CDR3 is TGTGCCAGTAGTATGACGAGAGATCAGCCCCAGCATTTT.

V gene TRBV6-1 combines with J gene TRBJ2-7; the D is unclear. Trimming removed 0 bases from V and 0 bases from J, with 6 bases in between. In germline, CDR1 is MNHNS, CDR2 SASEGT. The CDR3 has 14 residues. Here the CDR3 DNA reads TGTGCCAGCAGTGAAGCCCCGGGCTCCTACGAGCAGTACTTC. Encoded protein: CASSEAPGSYEQYF.

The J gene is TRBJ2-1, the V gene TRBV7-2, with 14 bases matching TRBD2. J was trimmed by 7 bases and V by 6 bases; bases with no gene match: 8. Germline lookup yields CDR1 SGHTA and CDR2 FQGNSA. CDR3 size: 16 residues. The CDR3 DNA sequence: TGTGCCAGCAGACATCCCGGGACTAGCGGGGGTAATGAGCAGTTCTTC. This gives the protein CASRHPGTSGGNEQFF.

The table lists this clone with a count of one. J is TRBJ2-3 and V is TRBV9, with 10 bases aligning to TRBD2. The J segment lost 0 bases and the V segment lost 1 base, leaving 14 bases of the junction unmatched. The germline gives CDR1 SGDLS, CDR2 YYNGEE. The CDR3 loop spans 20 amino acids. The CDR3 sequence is CASSVKSLSGLADSTDTQYF. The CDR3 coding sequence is TGTGCCAGCAGCGTAAAAAGTCTAAGCGGACTAGCGGATAGCACAGATACGCAGTATTTT.

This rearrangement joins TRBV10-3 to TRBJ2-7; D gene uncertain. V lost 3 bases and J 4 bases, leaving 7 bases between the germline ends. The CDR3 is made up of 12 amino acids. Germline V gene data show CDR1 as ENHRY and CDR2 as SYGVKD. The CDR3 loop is CAISDVGYEQYF. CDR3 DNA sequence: TGTGCCATCAGTGATGTCGGATACGAGCAGTACTTC.

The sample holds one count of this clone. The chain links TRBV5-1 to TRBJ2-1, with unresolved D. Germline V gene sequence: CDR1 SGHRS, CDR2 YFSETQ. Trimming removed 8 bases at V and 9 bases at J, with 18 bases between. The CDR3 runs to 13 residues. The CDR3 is CASAQASVGEQFF. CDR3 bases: TGCGCCAGTGCCCAGGCCTCGGTGGGTGAGCAGTTCTTC.

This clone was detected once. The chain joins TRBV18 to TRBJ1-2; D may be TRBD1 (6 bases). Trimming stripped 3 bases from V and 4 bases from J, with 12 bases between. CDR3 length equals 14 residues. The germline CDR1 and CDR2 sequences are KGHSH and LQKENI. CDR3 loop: CASSPTGQLYGYTF. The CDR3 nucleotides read TGTGCCAGCTCACCCACAGGACAGCTCTATGGCTACACCTTC.

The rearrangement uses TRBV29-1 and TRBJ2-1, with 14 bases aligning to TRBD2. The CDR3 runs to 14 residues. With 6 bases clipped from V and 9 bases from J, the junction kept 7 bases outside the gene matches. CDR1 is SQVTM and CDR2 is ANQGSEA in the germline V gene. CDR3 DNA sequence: TGCAGCGTGACGGGACTAGCGGGAGCCGTTGAGCAGTTCTTC. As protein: CSVTGLAGAVEQFF.

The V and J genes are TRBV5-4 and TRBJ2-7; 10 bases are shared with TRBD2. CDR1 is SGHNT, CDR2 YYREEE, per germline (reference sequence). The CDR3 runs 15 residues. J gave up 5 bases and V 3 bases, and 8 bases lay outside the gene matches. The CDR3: CASSSRTSGRHEQYF. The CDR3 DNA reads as TGTGCCAGCAGCTCCAGGACTAGCGGAAGGCACGAGCAGTACTTC.

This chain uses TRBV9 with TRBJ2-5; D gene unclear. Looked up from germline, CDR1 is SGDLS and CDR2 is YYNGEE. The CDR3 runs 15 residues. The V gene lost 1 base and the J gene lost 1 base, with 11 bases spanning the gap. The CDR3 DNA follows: TGTGCCAGCAGCGTAAGTGTAAAGCGCCAAGAGACCCAGTACTTC. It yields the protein CASSVSVKRQETQYF.

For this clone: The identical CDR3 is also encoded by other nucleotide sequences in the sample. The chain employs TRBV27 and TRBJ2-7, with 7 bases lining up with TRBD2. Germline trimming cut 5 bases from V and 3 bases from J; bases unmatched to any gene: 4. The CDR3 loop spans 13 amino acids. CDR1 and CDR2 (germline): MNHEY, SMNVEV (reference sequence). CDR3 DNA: TGTGCCAGCAGTCGACTAGCTAACTACGAGCAGTACTTC. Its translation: CASSRLANYEQYF.

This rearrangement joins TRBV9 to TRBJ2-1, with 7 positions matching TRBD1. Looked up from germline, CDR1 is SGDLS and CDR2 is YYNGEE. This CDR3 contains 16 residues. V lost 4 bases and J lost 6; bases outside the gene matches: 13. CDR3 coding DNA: TGTGCCAGCAGCTCAGGGGGAGTCGGGGAATCCAATGAGCAGTTCTTC. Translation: CASSSGGVGESNEQFF.

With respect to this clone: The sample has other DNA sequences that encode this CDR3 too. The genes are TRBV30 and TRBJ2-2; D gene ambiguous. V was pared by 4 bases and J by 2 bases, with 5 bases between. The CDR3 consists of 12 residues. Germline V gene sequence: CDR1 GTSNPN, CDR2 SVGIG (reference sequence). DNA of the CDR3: TGTGCCTGGACCGGAAACACCGGGGAGCTGTTTTTT. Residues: CAWTGNTGELFF.

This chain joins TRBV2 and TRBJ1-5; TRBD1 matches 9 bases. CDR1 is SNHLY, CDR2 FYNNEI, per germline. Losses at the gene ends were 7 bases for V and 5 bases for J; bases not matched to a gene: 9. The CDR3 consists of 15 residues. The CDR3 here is CASTKGQGQDQPQHF. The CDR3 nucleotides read TGTGCCAGCACTAAGGGACAGGGTCAGGATCAGCCCCAGCATTTT.

The DNA for the CDR3 is TGTGCCAGTAGTATAGTTCCGGGGGTCGCCTACAATGAGCAGTTCTTC. It encodes CASSIVPGVAYNEQFF. The V and J genes are TRBV19 and TRBJ2-1; the D gene is possibly TRBD2 (6 bases). This CDR3 contains 16 residues. Germline-derived CDR1 and CDR2 are LNHDA and SQIVND (reference sequence). The V and J ends lost 1 base and 2 bases respectively, with 12 bases between them.

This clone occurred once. CDR3: CASSLPDPVQDSTSKFF. CDR3 DNA sequence: TGTGCCAGCAGTCTCCCAGATCCGGTGCAGGACTCAACTTCCAAGTTCTTC. The gene calls are TRBV28 and TRBJ2-1, with TRBD2 as a possible D gene (5 bases). CDR3 length: 17 residues. Trimming pared 5 bases from V and 14 bases from J, leaving 31 bases between. Germline V gene sequence: CDR1 MDHEN, CDR2 SYDVKM.

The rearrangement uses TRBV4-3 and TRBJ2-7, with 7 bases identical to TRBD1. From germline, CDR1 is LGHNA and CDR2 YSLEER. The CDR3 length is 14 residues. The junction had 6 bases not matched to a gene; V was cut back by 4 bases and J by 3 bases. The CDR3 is CASSLSQGVYEQYF. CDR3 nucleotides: TGCGCCAGCAGCCTTTCCCAGGGGGTCTACGAGCAGTACTTC.

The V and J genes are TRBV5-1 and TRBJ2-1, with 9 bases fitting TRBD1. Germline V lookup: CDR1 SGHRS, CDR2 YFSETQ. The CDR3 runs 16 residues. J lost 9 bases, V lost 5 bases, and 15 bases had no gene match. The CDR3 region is CASSQSPGTGFSEQFF. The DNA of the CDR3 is TGCGCCAGCAGTCAAAGTCCCGGGACAGGGTTTAGTGAGCAGTTCTTC.

CDR3 bases: TGTGCCTGGAGTGTCTCAGCTGAAGCTTTCTTT. The encoded protein is CAWSVSAEAFF. The chain links TRBV30 to TRBJ1-1; D call uncertain. The germline gives CDR1 GTSNPN, CDR2 SVGIG (reference sequence). The V gene lost 0 bases and the J gene lost 6 bases, with 5 bases spanning the gap. The CDR3 is 11 residues long.

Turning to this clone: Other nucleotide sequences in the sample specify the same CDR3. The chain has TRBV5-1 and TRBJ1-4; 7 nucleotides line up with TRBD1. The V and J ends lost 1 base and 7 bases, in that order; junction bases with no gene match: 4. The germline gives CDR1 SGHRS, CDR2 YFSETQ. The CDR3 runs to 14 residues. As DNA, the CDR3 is TGCGCCAGCAGCTTGACAGGGGTTGGTGAAAAACTGTTTTTT. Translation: CASSLTGVGEKLFF.

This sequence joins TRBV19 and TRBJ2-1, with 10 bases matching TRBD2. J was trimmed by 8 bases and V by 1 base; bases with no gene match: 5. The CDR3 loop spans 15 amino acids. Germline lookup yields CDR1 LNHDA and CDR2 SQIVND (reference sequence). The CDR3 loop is CASSIGAGGPYEQFF. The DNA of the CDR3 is TGTGCCAGTAGTATAGGAGCGGGAGGGCCCTATGAGCAGTTCTTC.

The CDR3 here is CATRGTGGHGYTF. The DNA for the CDR3 is TGTGCCACTCGAGGGACAGGGGGACATGGCTACACCTTC. This rearrangement joins TRBV18 to TRBJ1-2; 11 nucleotides agree with TRBD1. Germline assignment: CDR1 KGHSH and CDR2 LQKENI. The V gene end was trimmed by 10 bases and the J gene end by 6 bases; junction bases not matched to a gene: 7. The CDR3 runs 13 residues. The full variable domain, in which reference TRBV18 and TRBJ1-2 provide the parts outside the CDR3, is NAGVMQNPRHLVRRRGQEARLRCSPMKGHSHVYWYRQLPEEGLKFMVYLQKENIIDESGMPKERFSAEFPKEGPSILRIQQVVRGDSAAYFCATRGTGGHGYTFGSGTRLTVV.

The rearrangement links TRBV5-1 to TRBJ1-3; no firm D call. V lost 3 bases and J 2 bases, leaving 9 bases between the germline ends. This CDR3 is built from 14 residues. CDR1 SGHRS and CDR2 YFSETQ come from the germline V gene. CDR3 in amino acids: CASSSEGPGNTIYF. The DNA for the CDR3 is TGCGCCAGCAGCTCCGAAGGGCCTGGAAACACCATATATTTT.

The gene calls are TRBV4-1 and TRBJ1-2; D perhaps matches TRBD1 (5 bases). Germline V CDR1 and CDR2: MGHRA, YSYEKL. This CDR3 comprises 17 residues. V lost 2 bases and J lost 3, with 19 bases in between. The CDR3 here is CASSQIGAAGPDYGYTF. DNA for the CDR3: TGCGCCAGCAGCCAAATAGGTGCGGCAGGGCCTGACTATGGCTACACCTTC.

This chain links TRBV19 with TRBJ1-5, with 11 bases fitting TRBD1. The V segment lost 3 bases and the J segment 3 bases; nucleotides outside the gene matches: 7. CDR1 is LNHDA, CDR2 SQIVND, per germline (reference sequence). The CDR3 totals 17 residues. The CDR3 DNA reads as TGTGCCAGTAGTATCCGGAGGACAGGGGGCACCAATCAGCCCCAGCATTTT. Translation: CASSIRRTGGTNQPQHF. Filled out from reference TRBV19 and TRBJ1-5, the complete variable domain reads DGGITQSPKYLFRKEGQNVTLSCEQNLNHDAMYWYRQDPGQGLRLIYYSQIVNDFQKGDIAEGYSVSREKKESFPLTVTSAQKNPTAFYLCASSIRRTGGTNQPQHFGDGTRLSIL.